This TCR beta chain was captured by sequencing in a study of radiation and T cells in renal cell carcinoma. Points from the study as a whole: From baseline, blood top tumor clonotypes peaked at 2 weeks post-radiation.

In regard to this clone: Its antigen remains unidentified.

Treatment given: 15 Gy SBRT to primary tumor, nephrectomy 4 weeks later. Nephrectomy followed 15 Gy stereotactic body radiation by 4 weeks. Repertoires were generated with immunoSEQ multiplex PCR, while TCRdb's copy carries only in-frame clones and drops some. The data hold around 4,000 clones, with about two thirds observed a single time. This CDR3 is 15 amino acids long. Trimming pared 1 base from V and 5 bases from J, leaving 15 bases between. CDR1 and CDR2 (germline): SGHVS, FQNEAQ. This sample comprised tumor tissue, obtained from a patient whose treatment included radiotherapy and nephrectomy. The chain has TRBV7-8 and TRBJ2-7; D call uncertain. The sequence was collected from a woman in her sixties with renal cell carcinoma. The CDR3 loop reads CASSLEKGYGDEQYF. CDR3 DNA sequence: TGTGCCAGCAGCTTAGAGAAAGGGTACGGCGACGAGCAGTACTTC.